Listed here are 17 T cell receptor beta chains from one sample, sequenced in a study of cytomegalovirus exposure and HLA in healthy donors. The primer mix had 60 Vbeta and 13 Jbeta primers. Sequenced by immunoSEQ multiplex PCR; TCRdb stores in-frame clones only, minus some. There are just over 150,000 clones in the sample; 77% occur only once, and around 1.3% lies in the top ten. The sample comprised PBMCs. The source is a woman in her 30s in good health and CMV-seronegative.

The CDR3 spells CASSLFTYEQYF. The CDR3 DNA is TGTGCCAGCAGCTTGTTTACCTACGAGCAGTACTTC. This chain connects TRBV5-5 to TRBJ2-7; D is unresolved. The V end was cut by 1 base, the J end by 2 bases, with 4 bases between. The CDR3 loop spans 12 amino acids. Germline CDR1 SGHKS, CDR2 YYEKEE (reference sequence).

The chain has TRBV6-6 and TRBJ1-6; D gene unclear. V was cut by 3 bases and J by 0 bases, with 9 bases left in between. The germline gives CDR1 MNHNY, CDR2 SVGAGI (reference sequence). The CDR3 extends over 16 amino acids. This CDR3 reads CASSYARGSYNSPLHF. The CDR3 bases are TGTGCCAGCAGTTATGCGAGAGGCTCCTATAATTCACCCCTCCACTTT.

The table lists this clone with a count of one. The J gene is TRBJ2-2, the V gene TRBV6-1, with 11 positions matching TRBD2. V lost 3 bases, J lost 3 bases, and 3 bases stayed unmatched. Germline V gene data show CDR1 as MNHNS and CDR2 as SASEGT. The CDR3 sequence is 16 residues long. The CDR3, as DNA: TGTGCCAGCAGTGATTGGACTAGCGGGCACACCGGGGAGCTGTTTTTT. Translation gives CASSDWTSGHTGELFF.

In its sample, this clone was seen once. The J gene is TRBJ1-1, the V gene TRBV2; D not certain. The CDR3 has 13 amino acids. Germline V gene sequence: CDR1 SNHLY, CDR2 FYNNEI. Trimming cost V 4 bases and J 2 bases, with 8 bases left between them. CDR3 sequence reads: CASSAQVNTEAFF. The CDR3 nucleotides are TGTGCCAGCAGTGCGCAGGTAAACACTGAAGCTTTCTTT.

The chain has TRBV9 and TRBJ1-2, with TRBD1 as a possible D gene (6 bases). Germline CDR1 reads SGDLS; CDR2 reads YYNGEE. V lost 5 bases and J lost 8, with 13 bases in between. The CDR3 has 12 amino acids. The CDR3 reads CASRASGEGYTF. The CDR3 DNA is TGTGCCAGCAGAGCCTCAGGGGAGGGCTACACCTTC.

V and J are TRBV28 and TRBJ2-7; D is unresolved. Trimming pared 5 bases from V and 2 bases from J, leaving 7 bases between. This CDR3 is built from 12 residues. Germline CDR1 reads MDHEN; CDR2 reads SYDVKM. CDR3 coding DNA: TGTGCCAGCAGTCCCCCCGCCTACGAGCAGTACTTC. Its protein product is CASSPPAYEQYF.

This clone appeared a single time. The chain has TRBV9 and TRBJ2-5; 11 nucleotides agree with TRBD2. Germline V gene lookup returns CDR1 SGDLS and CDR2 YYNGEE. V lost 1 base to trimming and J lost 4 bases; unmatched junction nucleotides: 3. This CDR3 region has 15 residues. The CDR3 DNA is TGTGCCAGCAGCGTATATAGCGGGGGGGCAGAGACCCAGTACTTC. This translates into CASSVYSGGAETQYF. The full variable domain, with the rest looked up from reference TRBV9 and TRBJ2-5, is DSGVTQTPKHLITATGQRVTLRCSPRSGDLSVYWYQQSLDQGLQFLIQYYNGEERAKGNILERFSAQQFPDLHSELNLSSLELGDSALYFCASSVYSGGAETQYFGPGTRLLVL.

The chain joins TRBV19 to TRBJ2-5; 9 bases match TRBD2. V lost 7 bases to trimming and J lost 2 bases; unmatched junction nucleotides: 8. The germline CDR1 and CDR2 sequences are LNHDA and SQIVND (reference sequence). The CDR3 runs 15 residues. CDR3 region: CASTQISGGQETQYF. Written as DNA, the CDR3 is TGTGCCAGTACCCAAATCAGCGGGGGGCAAGAGACCCAGTACTTC.

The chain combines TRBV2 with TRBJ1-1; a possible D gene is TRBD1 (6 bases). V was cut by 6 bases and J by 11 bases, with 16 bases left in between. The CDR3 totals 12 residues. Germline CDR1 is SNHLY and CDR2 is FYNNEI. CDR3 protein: CASRGAGRGAFF. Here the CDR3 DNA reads TGTGCCAGCAGGGGGGCGGGTCGAGGGGCTTTCTTT.

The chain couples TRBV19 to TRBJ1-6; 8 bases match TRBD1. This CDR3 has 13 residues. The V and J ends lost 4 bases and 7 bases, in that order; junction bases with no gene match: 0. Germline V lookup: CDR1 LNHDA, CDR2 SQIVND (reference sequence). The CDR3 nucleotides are TGTGCCAGTAGTAGGGACAGGAATTCACCCCTCCACTTT. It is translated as CASSRDRNSPLHF.

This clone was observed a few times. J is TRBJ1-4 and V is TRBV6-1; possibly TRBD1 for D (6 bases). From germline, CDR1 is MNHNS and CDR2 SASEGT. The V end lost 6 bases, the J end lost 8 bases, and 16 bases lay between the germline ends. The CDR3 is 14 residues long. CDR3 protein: CASRYGRGDEKLFF. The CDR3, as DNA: TGTGCCAGCAGATATGGCAGGGGTGACGAAAAACTGTTTTTT.

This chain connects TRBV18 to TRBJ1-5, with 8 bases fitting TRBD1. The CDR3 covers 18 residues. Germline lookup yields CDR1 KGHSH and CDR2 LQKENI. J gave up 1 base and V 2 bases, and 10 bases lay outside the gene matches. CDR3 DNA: TGTGCCAGCTCACCAGGGCTGTCAGGGGGCGGGAGCAATCAGCCCCAGCATTTT. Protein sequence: CASSPGLSGGGSNQPQHF.

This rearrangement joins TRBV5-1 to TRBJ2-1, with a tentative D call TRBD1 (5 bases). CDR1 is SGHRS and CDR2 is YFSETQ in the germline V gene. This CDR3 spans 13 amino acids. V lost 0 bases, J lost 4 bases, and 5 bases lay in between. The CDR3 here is CASSLGQYNEQFF. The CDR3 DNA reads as TGCGCCAGCAGCTTGGGACAGTACAATGAGCAGTTCTTC.

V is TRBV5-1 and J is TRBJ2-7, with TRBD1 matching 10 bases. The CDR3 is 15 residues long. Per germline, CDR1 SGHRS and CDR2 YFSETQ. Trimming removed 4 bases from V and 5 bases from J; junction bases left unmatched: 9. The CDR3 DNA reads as TGCGCCAGCAGCCTGCGGGGACAGGGGATCCACGAGCAGTACTTC. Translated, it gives CASSLRGQGIHEQYF.

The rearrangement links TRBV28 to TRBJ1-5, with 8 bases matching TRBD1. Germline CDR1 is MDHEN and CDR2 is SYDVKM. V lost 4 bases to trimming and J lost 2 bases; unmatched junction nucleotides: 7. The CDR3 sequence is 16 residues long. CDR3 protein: CASSSQGAGGNQPQHF. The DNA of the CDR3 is TGTGCCAGCAGTTCGCAGGGGGCGGGTGGCAATCAGCCCCAGCATTTT.

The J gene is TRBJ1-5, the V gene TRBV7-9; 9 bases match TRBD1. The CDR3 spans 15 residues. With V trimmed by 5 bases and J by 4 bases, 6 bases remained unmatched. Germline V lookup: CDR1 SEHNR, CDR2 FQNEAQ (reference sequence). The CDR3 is CASSVGTGWNQPQHF. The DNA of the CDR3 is TGTGCCAGCAGCGTCGGGACAGGGTGGAATCAGCCCCAGCATTTT.

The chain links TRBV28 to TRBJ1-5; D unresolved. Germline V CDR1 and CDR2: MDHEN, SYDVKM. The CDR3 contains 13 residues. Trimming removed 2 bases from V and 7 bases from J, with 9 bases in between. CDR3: CASSLTGKQPQHF. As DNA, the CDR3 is TGTGCCAGCAGTTTAACCGGGAAGCAGCCCCAGCATTTT.